The table lists the clone carrying this T cell receptor beta chain with a count of one. The entry originates in a study of control samples from healthy donors and cancer patients. The assay was immunoSEQ multiplex PCR, and TCRdb's table has in-frame clones only and misses some. The sample has 95,000 to 100,000 clones; around 89% are singletons. This CDR3 is 13 amino acids long. With 2 bases removed from V and 4 bases from J, the gap between germline ends came to 9 bases. Specimen: blood. This chain uses TRBV12-3 or TRBV12-4 with TRBJ2-7; unclear D gene. The sequence was obtained from a man aged 25 to 40 in good health. The CDR3 DNA sequence: TGTGCCAGCAGTTTAAATTTGAAGTACGAGCAGTACTTC. Residues: CASSLNLKYEQYF.